Listed below are T cell receptor beta chains from one sample, sequenced in a study of blood T cell repertoires in COVID-19. Repertoires were generated with immunoSEQ multiplex PCR, while TCRdb's copy carries only in-frame clones and drops some. The table lists about 55,000 clones, more than 70% of them singletons. The source material was peripheral blood. The receptors originated from a man between 60 and 75 years old with active COVID-19. CDR3s include the opening cysteine and the closing phenylalanine or tryptophan. The order of the fields is D gene, clone size, V gene, J gene, CDR3 DNA, CDR3 protein. D genes are given only for firm matches. The listing skips clone size in some rows; elsewhere it reads once, few, many or a size class.

>.|.|TRBV6-1|TRBJ2-7
TGTGCCAGCAGTGAAGATCGCGGCTACGAGCAGTACTTC
CASSEDRGYEQYF
>TRBD1|once|TRBV28|TRBJ2-7
TGTGCCAGCATCCGAACGTCAGGGGGCAGGGACGAGCAGTACTTC
CASIRTSGGRDEQYF
>TRBD2|.|TRBV24-1|TRBJ2-1
TGTGCCACCAGTGATCCGGGACTAGCGAGCAATGAGCAGTTCTTC
CATSDPGLASNEQFF
>.|.|TRBV5-1|TRBJ2-3
TGCGCCAGCAGCTCGGCCAGGGTCGGCCAAGGCACAGATACGCAGTATTTT
CASSSARVGQGTDTQYF
>TRBD2|once|TRBV6-5|TRBJ2-1
TGTGCCAGCATCCTAGGACTAGCGGGAGGCAATGAGCAGTTCTTC
CASILGLAGGNEQFF
>.|once|TRBV2|TRBJ2-4
TGTGCCAGCGCCCGGGCCCCCGGGGACATTCAGTACTTC
CASARAPGDIQYF
>TRBD1|.|TRBV2|TRBJ1-1
TGTGCCAGCAACGACAGGGGCGAGACTGAAGCTTTCTTT
CASNDRGETEAFF
>.|.|TRBV29-1|TRBJ2-5
TGCAGCGTCCTTGGGGGCTTCCAAGAGACCCAGTACTTC
CSVLGGFQETQYF
>TRBD1|.|TRBV10-3|TRBJ2-3
TGTGCCATCAGGCAGACAGGGGCAGATACGCAGTATTTT
CAIRQTGADTQYF
>TRBD1|.|TRBV11-2|TRBJ1-1
TGTGCCAGCAGCTCCTCGACAGGGCTGAACACTGAAGCTTTCTTT
CASSSSTGLNTEAFF
>TRBD1|.|TRBV6-6|TRBJ1-5
TGTGCCAGCACCGCACAGGGGGCCCAGCCCCAGCATTTT
CASTAQGAQPQHF
>TRBD2|once|TRBV5-1|TRBJ2-2
TGCGCCAGCAGAGGGGCTAGCGGGAGGGCGAACACCGGGGAGCTGTTTTTT
CASRGASGRANTGELFF
>.|.|TRBV5-1|TRBJ2-1
TGCGCCAGCAGTAGGAGCGGGCTATCCTACAATGAGCAGTTCTTC
CASSRSGLSYNEQFF
>TRBD2|once|TRBV11-2|TRBJ2-3
TGTGCCAGCAGCTTAGGGACTAGCGGGAGTACAGATACGCAGTATTTT
CASSLGTSGSTDTQYF
>TRBD2|.|TRBV3-1/TRBV3-2|TRBJ2-1
TGTGCCAGCAGCCAAGGGACTAGCGAAAATGAGCAGTTCTTC
CASSQGTSENEQFF
>TRBD2|.|TRBV4-1|TRBJ2-4
TGCGCCAGCAGCCAAGATGGGCCACTAGCGGGTGTAGCCAAAAACATTCAGTACTTC
CASSQDGPLAGVAKNIQYF
>TRBD1|.|TRBV14|TRBJ2-7
TGTGCCAGCAGCCAGGGACAGGGGTACGAGCAGTACTTC
CASSQGQGYEQYF
>TRBD2|once|TRBV15|TRBJ2-7
TGTGCCACCAGCAGTGCTGGACTAGCGGAGACCCTCTACGAGCAGTACTTC
CATSSAGLAETLYEQYF
>TRBD1|.|TRBV19|TRBJ2-5
TGTGCCAGTAGTATCGGGACAGGGGCAGTGGAGACCCAGTACTTC
CASSIGTGAVETQYF
>TRBD2|once|TRBV5-1|TRBJ2-1
TGCGCCAGCAGCAACCGATGGGAGGGAAGCTCCTACAATGAGCAGTTCTTC
CASSNRWEGSSYNEQFF
>TRBD2|.|TRBV27|TRBJ2-3
TGTGCCAGCAGTTTGGGGGAGGGTGATACGCAGTATTTT
CASSLGEGDTQYF
>TRBD2|once|TRBV5-1|TRBJ2-5
TGCGCCAGCAGCCTCGCAGGGACTAGCGGGAGTGAGACCCAGTACTTC
CASSLAGTSGSETQYF
>TRBD1|.|TRBV10-2|TRBJ1-4
TGCGCCAGCAGATTATCTGGACAGGATTATGAAAAACTGTTTTTT
CASRLSGQDYEKLFF
>TRBD2|.|TRBV10-2|TRBJ2-1
TGCGCCAGCAGTGAGCTGGGGGCGGTAGCGGGAGGGACCTACAATGAGCAGTTCTTC
CASSELGAVAGGTYNEQFF
>.|.|TRBV11-2|TRBJ1-1
TGTGCCAGCAGCCCCCCCCGTCAGGGCACTGAAGCTTTCTTT
CASSPPRQGTEAFF
>.|.|TRBV12-3/TRBV12-4|TRBJ2-5
TGTGCCAGCAGTTCAGGGGTGGGGGAGACCCAGTACTTC
CASSSGVGETQYF
>TRBD2|.|TRBV18|TRBJ2-7
TGTGCCAGCTCACCACAAATGACTAGCGGGCAAAGGGGGCAAGAGCAGTACTTC
CASSPQMTSGQRGQEQYF
>TRBD2|.|TRBV19|TRBJ2-1
TGTGCCAGCCGGACTAGCGGGAGGTCTGGTGAGCAGTTCTTC
CASRTSGRSGEQFF
>.|.|TRBV27|TRBJ1-5
TGTGCCAGCAGTGGGCAGGGAGGTTCACAGCCCCAGCATTTT
CASSGQGGSQPQHF
>.|.|TRBV9|TRBJ2-5
TGTGCCAGCAGCGGCGGGACAGCCAAAGAGACCCAGTACTTC
CASSGGTAKETQYF
>TRBD2|.|TRBV5-1|TRBJ2-7
TGCGCCAGCAGCTTGGCCGGGAGGGCCCGGGACGAGCAGTACTTC
CASSLAGRARDEQYF
>TRBD1|.|TRBV6-4|TRBJ2-2
TGTGCCAGCAGTCCCGGGACAGGGGTATTCCGGAGAACCGGGGAGCTGTTTTTT
CASSPGTGVFRRTGELFF
>.|once|TRBV28|TRBJ2-5
TGTGCCAGCAGTTTAGGAGGTCGGGAAGAGACCCAGTACTTC
CASSLGGREETQYF
>TRBD2|.|TRBV10-3|TRBJ2-5
TGTGCCATCAGTGAGTCGGCGGGGGTCCAAGAGACCCAGTACTTC
CAISESAGVQETQYF
>.|.|TRBV15|TRBJ1-2
TGTGCCACCAGCTGGGTTTTTCTCGGGGATGGCTACACCTTC
CATSWVFLGDGYTF
>TRBD1|.|TRBV28|TRBJ1-3
TGTGCCAGCAGCCGCGGGGGACAGGGCTTCAGAAACACCATATATTTT
CASSRGGQGFRNTIYF
>.|.|TRBV2|TRBJ2-7
TGTGCCAGCAGTGTCCCGACAGGAATGTCCTACGAGCAGTACTTC
CASSVPTGMSYEQYF
>.|.|TRBV13|TRBJ2-6
TGTGCCAGCAGCCTTACTGGGGCCAACGTCCTGACTTTC
CASSLTGANVLTF
>TRBD2|.|TRBV5-6|TRBJ2-5
TGTGCCAGCAGCTTGTTTGGGACTAGCGGGAGGGCCATGGAGACCCAGTACTTC
CASSLFGTSGRAMETQYF
>.|.|TRBV7-9|TRBJ1-4
TGTGCCAGCAGCCGAGAGACTTCTAATGAAAAACTGTTTTTT
CASSRETSNEKLFF
>TRBD2|.|TRBV2|TRBJ2-1
TGTGCCAGCAGGAGTCAGGCGGGAGGGTTGTACAATGAGCAGTTCTTC
CASRSQAGGLYNEQFF
>.|once|TRBV3-1/TRBV3-2|TRBJ2-2
TGTGCCAGCAGCCAAGTAGGGGCCGGGGAGCTGTTTTTT
CASSQVGAGELFF
>.|.|TRBV5-8|TRBJ2-1
TGTGCCACCGCTACTAGTCCGGGCAATGAGCAGTTCTTC
CATATSPGNEQFF
>.|few|TRBV7-8|TRBJ2-1
TGTGCCAGCAGCTCCCCTAGAGAGGTGAGGGCCGCATTCAGGGAGCAGTTCTTC
CASSSPREVRAAFREQFF
>.|.|TRBV5-1|TRBJ1-2
TGCGCCAGCAGCTTTTTGACAGAGGCTAACTATGGCTACACCTTC
CASSFLTEANYGYTF
>TRBD1|.|TRBV4-1|TRBJ1-5
TGCGCCAGCAGCCCCACAGGGGGCAATCAGCCCCAGCATTTT
CASSPTGGNQPQHF
>.|few|TRBV7-9|TRBJ1-1
TGTGCCAGCACCACTTATGAGGACACTGAAGCTTTCTTT
CASTTYEDTEAFF
>.|.|TRBV18|TRBJ2-7
TGTGCCAGCTCACCATTAGAACACGAGCAGTACTTC
CASSPLEHEQYF
>.|.|TRBV19|TRBJ2-6
TGTGCCAGTAGTATCAGGGATGGGGCCAACGTCCTGACTTTC
CASSIRDGANVLTF
>TRBD2|.|TRBV7-9|TRBJ2-1
TGTGCCAGCAGCTCACTAACTAGCGGGAGGGGCAATGAGCAGTTCTTC
CASSSLTSGRGNEQFF
>TRBD1|.|TRBV18|TRBJ2-3
TGTGCCAGCTCACCGGGACAGGGAGGTCCAGATACGCAGTATTTT
CASSPGQGGPDTQYF